This TCR beta chain derives from a study of T cells after yellow fever vaccination. In the study overall: Preparation used SMART-Seq v4 Ultra Low Input for the low-cell-number fractions.

In its sample, this clonotype was seen many times. Germline values: CDR1 DFQATT, CDR2 SNEGSKA (reference sequence). Trimming pared 3 bases from V and 0 bases from J, leaving 10 bases between. The CDR3 covers 14 residues. For TCR, cDNA came from 5'RACE template switching, which added a universal primer site and UMIs. TCRdb redid the calling of the 5' RACE reads with MiXCR, one entry per CDR3 protein. The profile covers 40,000 to 50,000 distinct CDR3 sequences, with around 6.4% appearing a single time and more than 9% taken by the ten largest. This clonotype was sampled from a young man who received the YFV17D yellow fever vaccine. This sequence joins TRBV20-1 and TRBJ2-3, with D possibly being TRBD1 (6 bases). Sample: PBMCs, either bulk or a sorted T-cell subset (CD4+, CD8+, memory, or dextramer-sorted; not recorded which), taken 45 days after the yellow fever booster vaccination. The CDR3 reads CSASTGLSTDTQYF. Written as DNA, the CDR3 is TGCAGTGCTAGCACAGGGCTTAGCACAGATACGCAGTATTTT.